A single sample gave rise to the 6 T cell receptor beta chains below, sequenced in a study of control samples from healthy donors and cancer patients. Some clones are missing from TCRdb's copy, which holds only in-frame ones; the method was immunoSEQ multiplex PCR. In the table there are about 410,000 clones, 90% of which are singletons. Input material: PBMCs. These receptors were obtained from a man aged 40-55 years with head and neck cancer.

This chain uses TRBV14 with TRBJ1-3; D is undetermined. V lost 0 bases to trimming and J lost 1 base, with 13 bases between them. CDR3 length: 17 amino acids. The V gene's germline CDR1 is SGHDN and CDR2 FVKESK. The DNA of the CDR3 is TGTGCCAGCAGCCAAGATGCCGCCGAAAGGTCTGGAAACACCATATATTTT. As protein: CASSQDAAERSGNTIYF. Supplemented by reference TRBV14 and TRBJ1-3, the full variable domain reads EAGVTQFPSHSVIEKGQTVTLRCDPISGHDNLYWYRRVMGKEIKFLLHFVKESKQDESGMPNNRFLAERTGGTYSTLKVQPAELEDSGVYFCASSQDAAERSGNTIYFGEGSWLTVV.

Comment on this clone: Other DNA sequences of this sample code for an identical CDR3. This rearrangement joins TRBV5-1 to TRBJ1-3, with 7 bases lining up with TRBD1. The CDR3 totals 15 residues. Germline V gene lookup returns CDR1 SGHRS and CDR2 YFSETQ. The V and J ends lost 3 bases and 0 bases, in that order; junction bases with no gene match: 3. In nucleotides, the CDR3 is TGCGCCAGCAGCTCGCAGGGGGGCTCTGGAAACACCATATATTTT. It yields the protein CASSSQGGSGNTIYF.

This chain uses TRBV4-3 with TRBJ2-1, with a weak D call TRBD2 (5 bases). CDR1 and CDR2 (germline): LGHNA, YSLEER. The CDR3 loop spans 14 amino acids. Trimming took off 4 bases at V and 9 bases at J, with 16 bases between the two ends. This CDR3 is CASSLEGGWSEQFF. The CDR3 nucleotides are TGCGCCAGCAGCCTTGAGGGTGGTTGGTCTGAGCAGTTCTTC.

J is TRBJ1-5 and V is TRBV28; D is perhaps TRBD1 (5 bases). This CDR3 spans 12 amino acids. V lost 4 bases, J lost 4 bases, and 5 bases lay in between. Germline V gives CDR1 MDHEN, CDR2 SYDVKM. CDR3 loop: CASSSGNQPQHF. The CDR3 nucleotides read TGTGCCAGCAGTTCAGGGAATCAGCCCCAGCATTTT.

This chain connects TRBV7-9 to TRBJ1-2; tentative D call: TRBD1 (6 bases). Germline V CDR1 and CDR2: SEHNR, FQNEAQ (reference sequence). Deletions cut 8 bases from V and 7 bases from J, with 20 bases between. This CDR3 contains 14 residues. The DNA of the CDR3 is TGTGCCAGCGGAACCGAGGGGGGGTTTTTTGGCTACACCTTC. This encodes CASGTEGGFFGYTF.

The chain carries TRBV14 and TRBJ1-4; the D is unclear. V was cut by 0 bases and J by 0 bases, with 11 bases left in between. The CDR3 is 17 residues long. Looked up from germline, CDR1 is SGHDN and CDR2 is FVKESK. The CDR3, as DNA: TGTGCCAGCAGCCAAGATAAAGGAAAGACAACTAATGAAAAACTGTTTTTT. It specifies CASSQDKGKTTNEKLFF.